This TCR beta chain emerged from a study of Ad26.COV2.S vaccination and SARS-CoV-2 variants. This table comes from immunoSEQ multiplex PCR, and its TCRdb copy is limited to in-frame clones, with some not included. The sample carries about 350,000 clones, approximately 84% recorded once. The treatment: around 19 received Ad26.COV2.S at low or high dose, single or two shots; several received placebo; per-sample allocation not given. The investigators took samples on day 63 after the first vaccine or placebo injection. The sequencing used peripheral blood, collected in a trial of Ad26.COV2.S vaccine versus placebo. The origin of this receptor is a person aged 18-65 years who received the Ad26.COV2.S COVID-19 vaccine or a placebo.

The CDR3 loop is CASSYSRAGGIYEQYF. The CDR3 DNA sequence: TGTGCCAGCAGTTACTCGAGAGCGGGCGGGATCTACGAGCAGTACTTC. This chain uses TRBV6-2 or TRBV6-3 with TRBJ2-7; the D gene is possibly TRBD2 (6 bases). V lost 0 bases and J lost 3, with 15 bases in between. Germline V gene sequence: CDR1 MNHEY, CDR2 SVGEGT. This CDR3 is 16 amino acids long.